This entry features one T cell receptor (beta chain) sequence. The antigen is unknown. The study treated chemo-refractory metastatic non-small-cell lung cancer patients with focal radiation plus ipilimumab CTLA-4 blockade. Sequenced by immunoSEQ multiplex PCR; TCRdb stores in-frame clones only, minus some. The sample yields some 66,000 clones, roughly four fifths seen once. This specimen belongs to a study of radiotherapy plus CTLA-4 blockade in lung cancer. Overall study: Among patients, under 20% showed objective responses, and approximately 31% had disease control. Broader study findings: In blood, early T cell clone dynamics reportedly predicted response best, together with interferon-beta. After radiotherapy and ipilimumab, tumor-derived clones expanded in peripheral blood.

Trimming removed 2 bases at V and 0 bases at J, with 11 bases between. Germline CDR1 reads SNHLY; CDR2 reads FYNNEI. CDR3 length: 15 residues. The starting material was peripheral blood, obtained from a patient treated with radiotherapy plus ipilimumab. The sequence came from a human donor with non-small cell lung cancer who had a partial response to radiotherapy plus ipilimumab. The genes are TRBV2 and TRBJ2-7, with D perhaps TRBD1 (6 bases). CDR3 in amino acids: CASSETGSSSYEQYF. CDR3 in DNA: TGTGCCAGCAGTGAAACAGGGAGCAGCTCCTACGAGCAGTACTTC.